This entry is about one T cell receptor (beta chain). Germline CDR1 and CDR2: MNHNY and SVGAGI (reference sequence). The CDR3 runs to 15 residues. Trimming shortened V by 5 bases and J by 4 bases, and 18 bases separated the two germline ends. Study processing details: Counts of nucleated cells, estimated from reference gene primer amplification, were obtained. Profiled with immunoSEQ multiplex PCR; TCRdb holds only in-frame clones, not every one. V, J and clone size derive from that table, while D and trimming were established from the DNA sequence. The repertoire holds about 29,000 clones, more than 75% seen once, with roughly half in the top ten. The data belong to a study of blood T cell repertoires in COVID-19. About the study: Some COVID-19 samples were acute and others convalescent; all came from the United States, Italy and Spain. T cells, B-cell-depleted T cells, or PBMCs provided the cDNA or gDNA that served as material.

Sequences were obtained from peripheral blood. The rearrangement uses TRBV6-6 and TRBJ2-7, with D perhaps matching TRBD2 (7 bases). The sequence came from a woman in her sixties or seventies with acute or convalescent COVID-19. The CDR3 DNA is TGTGCCAGCAGTCCTAGGGGGGGCCTACAATACGAGCAGTACTTC. Translation gives CASSPRGGLQYEQYF.